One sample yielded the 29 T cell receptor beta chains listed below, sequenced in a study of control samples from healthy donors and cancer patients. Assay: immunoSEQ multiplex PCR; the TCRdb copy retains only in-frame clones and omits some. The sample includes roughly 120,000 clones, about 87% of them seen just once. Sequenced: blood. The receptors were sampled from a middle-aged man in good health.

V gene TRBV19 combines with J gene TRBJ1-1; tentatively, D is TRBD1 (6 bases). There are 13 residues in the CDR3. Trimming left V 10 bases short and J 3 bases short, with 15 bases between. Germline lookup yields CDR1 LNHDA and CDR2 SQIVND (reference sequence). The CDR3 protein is CAITTGTDTEAFF. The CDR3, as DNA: TGTGCCATCACGACAGGAACGGACACTGAAGCTTTCTTT.

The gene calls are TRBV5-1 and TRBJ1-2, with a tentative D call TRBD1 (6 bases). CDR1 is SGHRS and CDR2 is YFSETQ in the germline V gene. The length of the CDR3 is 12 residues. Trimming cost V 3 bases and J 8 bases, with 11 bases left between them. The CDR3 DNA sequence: TGCGCCAGCAGCTGGGCAGGGGAAGGCTACACCTTC. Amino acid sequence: CASSWAGEGYTF.

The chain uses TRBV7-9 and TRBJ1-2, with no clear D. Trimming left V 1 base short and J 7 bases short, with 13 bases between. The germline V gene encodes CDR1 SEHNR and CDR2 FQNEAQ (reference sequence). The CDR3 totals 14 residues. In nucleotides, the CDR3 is TGTGCCAGCAGCTTAGACTCACACTGGGGTGGCTACACCTTC. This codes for CASSLDSHWGGYTF.

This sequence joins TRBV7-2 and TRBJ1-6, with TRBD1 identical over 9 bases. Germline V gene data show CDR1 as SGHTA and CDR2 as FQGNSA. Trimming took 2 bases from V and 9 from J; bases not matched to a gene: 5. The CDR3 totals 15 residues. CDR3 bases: TGTGCCAGCAGCTTATCGACGGGACAGGGTTCACCCCTCCACTTT. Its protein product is CASSLSTGQGSPLHF.

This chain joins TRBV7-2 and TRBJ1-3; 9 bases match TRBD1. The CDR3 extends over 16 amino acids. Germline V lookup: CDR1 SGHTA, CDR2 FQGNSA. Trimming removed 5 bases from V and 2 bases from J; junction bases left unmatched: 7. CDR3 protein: CASSPRTGETGNTIYF. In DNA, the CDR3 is TGTGCCAGCAGCCCAAGGACAGGGGAGACTGGAAACACCATATATTTT. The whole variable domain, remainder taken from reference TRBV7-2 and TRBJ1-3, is GAGVSQSPSNKVTEKGKDVELRCDPISGHTALYWYRQSLGQGLEFLIYFQGNSAPDKSGLPSDRFSAERTGGSVSTLTIQRTQQEDSAVYLCASSPRTGETGNTIYFGEGSWLTVV.

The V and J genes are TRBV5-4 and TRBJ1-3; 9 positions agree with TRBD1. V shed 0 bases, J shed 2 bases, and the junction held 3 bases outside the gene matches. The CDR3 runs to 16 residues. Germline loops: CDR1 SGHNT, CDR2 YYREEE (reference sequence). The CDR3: CASSLGQGVAGNTIYF. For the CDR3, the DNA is TGTGCCAGCAGCTTGGGACAGGGGGTCGCTGGAAACACCATATATTTT.

In DNA form, the CDR3 reads TGTGCAAGTCGCTTTGGACAATCGGGGGACAGGGATGGAAACACCATATATTTT. This codes for CASRFGQSGDRDGNTIYF. The rearrangement links TRBV12-2 to TRBJ1-3; the tabulated D call, TRBD1, remains unverified against the DNA. TRBV12-2 is a pseudogene segment. The CDR3 runs to 18 residues.

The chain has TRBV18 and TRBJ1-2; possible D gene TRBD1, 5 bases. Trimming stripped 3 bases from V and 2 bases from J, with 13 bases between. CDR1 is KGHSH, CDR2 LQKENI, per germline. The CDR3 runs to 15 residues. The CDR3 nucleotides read TGTGCCAGCTCACCGGGGGGAGCAGGGAACTATGGCTACACCTTC. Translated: CASSPGGAGNYGYTF.

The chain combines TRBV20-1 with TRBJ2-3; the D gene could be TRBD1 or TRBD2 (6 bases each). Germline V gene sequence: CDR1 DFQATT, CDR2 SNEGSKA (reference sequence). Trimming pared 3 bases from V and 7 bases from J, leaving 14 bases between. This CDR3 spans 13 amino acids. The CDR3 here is CSASRRGPNTQYF. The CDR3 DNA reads TGCAGTGCTAGTCGCCGGGGGCCAAATACGCAGTATTTT.

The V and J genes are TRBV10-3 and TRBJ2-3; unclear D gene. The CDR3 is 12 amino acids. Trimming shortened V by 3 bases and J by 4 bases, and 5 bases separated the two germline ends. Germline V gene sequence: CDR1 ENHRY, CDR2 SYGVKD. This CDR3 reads CAISEWADTQYF. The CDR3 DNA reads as TGTGCCATCAGTGAATGGGCAGATACGCAGTATTTT.

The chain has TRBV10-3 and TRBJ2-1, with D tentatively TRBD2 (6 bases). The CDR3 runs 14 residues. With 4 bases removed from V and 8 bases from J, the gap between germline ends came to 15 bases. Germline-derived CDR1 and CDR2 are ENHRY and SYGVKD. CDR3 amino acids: CAISGGRIWYEQFF. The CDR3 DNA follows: TGTGCCATCAGTGGAGGGAGGATCTGGTATGAGCAGTTCTTC.

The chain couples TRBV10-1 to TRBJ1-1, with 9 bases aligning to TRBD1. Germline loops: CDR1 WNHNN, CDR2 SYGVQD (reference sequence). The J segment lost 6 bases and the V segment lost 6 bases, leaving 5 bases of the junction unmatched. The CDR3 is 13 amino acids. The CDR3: CASRKTGGSEAFF. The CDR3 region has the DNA TGCGCCAGCAGAAAAACAGGGGGCTCTGAAGCTTTCTTT.

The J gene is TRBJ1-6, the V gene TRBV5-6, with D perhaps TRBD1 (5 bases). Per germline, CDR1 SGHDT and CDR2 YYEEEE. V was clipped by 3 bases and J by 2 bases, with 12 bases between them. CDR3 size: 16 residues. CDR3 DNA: TGTGCCAGCAGCTCGCTTGGGGACGCCTATAATTCACCCCTCCACTTT. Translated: CASSSLGDAYNSPLHF.

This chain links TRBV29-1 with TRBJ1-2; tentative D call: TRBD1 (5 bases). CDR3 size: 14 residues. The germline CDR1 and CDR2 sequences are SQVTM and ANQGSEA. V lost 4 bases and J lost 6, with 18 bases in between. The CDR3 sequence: CSVGSGGLNNGYTF. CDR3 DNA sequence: TGCAGCGTTGGTTCCGGGGGTCTTAATAATGGCTACACCTTC. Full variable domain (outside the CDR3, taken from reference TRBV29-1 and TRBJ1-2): SAVISQKPSRDICQRGTSLTIQCQVDSQVTMMFWYRQQPGQSLTLIATANQGSEATYESGFVIDKFPISRPNLTFSTLTVSNMSPEDSSIYLCSVGSGGLNNGYTFGSGTRLTVV.

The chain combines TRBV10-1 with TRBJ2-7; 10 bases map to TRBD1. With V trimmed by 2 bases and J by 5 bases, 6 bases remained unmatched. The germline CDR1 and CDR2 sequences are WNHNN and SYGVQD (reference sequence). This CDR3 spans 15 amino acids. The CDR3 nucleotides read TGCGCCAGCAGTGAGGTACGGGACAGGGGTAACGAGCAGTACTTC. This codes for CASSEVRDRGNEQYF.

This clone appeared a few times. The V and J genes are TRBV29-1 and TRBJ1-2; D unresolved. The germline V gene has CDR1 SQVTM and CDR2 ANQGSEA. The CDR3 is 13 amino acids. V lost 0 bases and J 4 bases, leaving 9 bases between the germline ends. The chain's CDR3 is CSVEDRPAYGYTF. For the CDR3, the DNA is TGCAGCGTTGAAGATAGGCCGGCCTATGGCTACACCTTC.

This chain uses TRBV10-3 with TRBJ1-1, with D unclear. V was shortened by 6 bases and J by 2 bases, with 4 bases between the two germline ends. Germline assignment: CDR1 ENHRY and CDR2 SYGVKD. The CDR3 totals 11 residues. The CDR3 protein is CAIRANTEAFF. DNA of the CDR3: TGTGCCATCAGGGCTAACACTGAAGCTTTCTTT.

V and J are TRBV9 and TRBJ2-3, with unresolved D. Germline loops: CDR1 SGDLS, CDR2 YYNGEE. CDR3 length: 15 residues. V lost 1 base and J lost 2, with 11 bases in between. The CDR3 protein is CASSVSLGPTDTQYF. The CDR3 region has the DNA TGTGCCAGCAGCGTAAGCTTAGGGCCCACAGATACGCAGTATTTT. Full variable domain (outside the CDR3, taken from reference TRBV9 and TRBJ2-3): DSGVTQTPKHLITATGQRVTLRCSPRSGDLSVYWYQQSLDQGLQFLIQYYNGEERAKGNILERFSAQQFPDLHSELNLSSLELGDSALYFCASSVSLGPTDTQYFGPGTRLTVL.

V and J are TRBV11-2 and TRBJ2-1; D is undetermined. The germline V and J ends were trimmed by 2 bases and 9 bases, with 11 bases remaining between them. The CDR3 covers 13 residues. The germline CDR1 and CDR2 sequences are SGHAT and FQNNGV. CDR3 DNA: TGTGCCAGCAGCTTAAATAGGGCAGGTGAGCAGTTCTTC. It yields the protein CASSLNRAGEQFF.

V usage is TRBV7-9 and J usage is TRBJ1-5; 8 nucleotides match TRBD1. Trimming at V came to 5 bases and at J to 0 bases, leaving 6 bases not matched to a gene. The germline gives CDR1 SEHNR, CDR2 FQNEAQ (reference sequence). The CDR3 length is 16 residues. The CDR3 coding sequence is TGTGCCAGCAGCCCCGGGACAGGTAATAGCAATCAGCCCCAGCATTTT. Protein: CASSPGTGNSNQPQHF.

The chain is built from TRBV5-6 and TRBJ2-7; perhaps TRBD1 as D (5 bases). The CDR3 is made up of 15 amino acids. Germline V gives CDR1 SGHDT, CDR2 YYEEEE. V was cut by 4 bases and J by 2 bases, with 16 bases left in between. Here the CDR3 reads CASSPRGLPPYEQYF. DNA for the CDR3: TGTGCCAGCAGCCCTAGGGGTCTACCTCCCTACGAGCAGTACTTC.

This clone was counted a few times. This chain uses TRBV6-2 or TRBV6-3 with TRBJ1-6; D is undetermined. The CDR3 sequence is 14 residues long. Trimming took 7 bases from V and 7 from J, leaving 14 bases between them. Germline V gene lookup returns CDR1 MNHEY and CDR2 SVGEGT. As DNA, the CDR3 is TGTGCCAGCACCCCGGCAGCGTCGAATTCACCCCTCCACTTT. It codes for CASTPAASNSPLHF.

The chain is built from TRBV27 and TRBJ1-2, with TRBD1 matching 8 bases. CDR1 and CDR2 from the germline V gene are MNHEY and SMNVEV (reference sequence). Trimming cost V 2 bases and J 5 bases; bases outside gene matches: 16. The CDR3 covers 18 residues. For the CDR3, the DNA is TGTGCCAGCAGTTTAAAAGGACAGGGCCCCCACCCTCTATATGGCTACACCTTC. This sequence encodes CASSLKGQGPHPLYGYTF.

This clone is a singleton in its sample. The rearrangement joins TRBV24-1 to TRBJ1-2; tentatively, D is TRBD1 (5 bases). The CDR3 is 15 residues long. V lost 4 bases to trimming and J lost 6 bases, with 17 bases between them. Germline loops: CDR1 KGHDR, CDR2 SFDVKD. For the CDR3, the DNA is TGTGCCACCAGTGAACCCCGGGCAGGGTGGGATGGCTACACCTTC. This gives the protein CATSEPRAGWDGYTF.

Written as DNA, the CDR3 is TGTGCCAGCAGTTACCCCAATTGGCGCGGCACACGACAGTCTGGCAATCAGCCCCAGCATTTT. It encodes CASSYPNWRGTRQSGNQPQHF. The chain employs TRBV6-2 or TRBV6-3 and TRBJ1-5; D is possibly TRBD1 (5 bases). The V and J ends lost 2 bases and 2 bases respectively, with 28 bases between them. CDR1 and CDR2 (germline): MNHEY, SVGEGT. The CDR3 spans 21 residues.

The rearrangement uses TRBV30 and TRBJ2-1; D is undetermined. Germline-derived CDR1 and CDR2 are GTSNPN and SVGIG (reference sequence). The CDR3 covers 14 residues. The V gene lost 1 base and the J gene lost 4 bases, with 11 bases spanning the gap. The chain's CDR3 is CAWSDYPGYNEQFF. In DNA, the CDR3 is TGTGCCTGGAGTGACTACCCCGGATACAATGAGCAGTTCTTC.

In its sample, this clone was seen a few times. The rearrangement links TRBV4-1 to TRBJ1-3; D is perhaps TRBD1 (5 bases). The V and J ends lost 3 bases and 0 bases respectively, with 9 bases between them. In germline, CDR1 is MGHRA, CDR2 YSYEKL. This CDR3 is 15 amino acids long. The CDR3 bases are TGCGCCAGCAGCCAGCCGACAGTCTCTGGAAACACCATATATTTT. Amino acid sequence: CASSQPTVSGNTIYF.

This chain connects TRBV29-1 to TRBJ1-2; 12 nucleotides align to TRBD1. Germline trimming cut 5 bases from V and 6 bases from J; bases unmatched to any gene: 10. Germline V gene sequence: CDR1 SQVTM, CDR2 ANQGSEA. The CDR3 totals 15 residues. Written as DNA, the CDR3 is TGCAGCGTTTATTCCTGGGACAGGGGGCTAGATGGCTACACCTTC. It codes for CSVYSWDRGLDGYTF. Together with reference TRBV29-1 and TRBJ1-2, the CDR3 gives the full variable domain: SAVISQKPSRDICQRGTSLTIQCQVDSQVTMMFWYRQQPGQSLTLIATANQGSEATYESGFVIDKFPISRPNLTFSTLTVSNMSPEDSSIYLCSVYSWDRGLDGYTFGSGTRLTVV.

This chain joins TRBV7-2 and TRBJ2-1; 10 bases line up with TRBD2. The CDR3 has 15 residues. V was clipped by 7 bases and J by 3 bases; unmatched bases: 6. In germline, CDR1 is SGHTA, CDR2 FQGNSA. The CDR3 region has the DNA TGTGCCAGCAAGCAGCGGGGGGGCCACTACAATGAGCAGTTCTTC. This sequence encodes CASKQRGGHYNEQFF.